A selection of T cell receptor beta chains follows, all from one sample in a study of vaccination and CD4 T cells after COVID-19. TCRdb analysed the PCR reads with MiXCR anew, one entry per CDR3 protein. Of more than 20,000 distinct CDR3 sequences listed, under 60% are singletons. This specimen was CD4+ T cells from blood, taken before SARS-CoV-2 vaccination. These receptor sequences come from a human donor who had recovered from COVID-19. Both conserved end residues are part of each CDR3. The D gene is left open where the match is weak. Size is stated for part of the rows, as once, few or many counts, or as a class when the clone is expanded.

TRBV7-9,TRBD2,NA,CASSPGTKDYNEQFF
TRBV7-8,NA,few,CASSTGRDLLRKTQYF
TRBV20-1,TRBD1,NA,CSATGTGGWRSEAFF
TRBV20-1,TRBD1,NA,CRPGQGGEPSLDTQYF
TRBV7-3,TRBD2,few,CASSPKRDRSDTQYF
TRBV5-1,NA,few,CASSLDGRGDQPQHF
TRBV7-9,TRBD2,NA,CASSLELAGFANTGELFF
TRBV20-1,NA,NA,CSASAGTTYEQYF
TRBV20-1,TRBD1,few,CSARVNRGLSDTQYF
TRBV27,NA,NA,CASRKALTGNTEAFF
TRBV15,NA,NA,CATSREAGSSYEQYF
TRBV20-1,TRBD1,NA,CSARGQGEMNTEAFF
TRBV6-5,TRBD2,NA,CASSYSSGLAGGDYEQYF
TRBV6-1,NA,NA,CASRDIYNSPLHF
TRBV6-5,TRBD1,NA,CASSYRDRGETQYF
TRBV14,TRBD2,NA,CASRHGGRERYEQYF
TRBV25-1,NA,few,CASRFGDQPQHF
TRBV25-1,NA,NA,CASQRVTNEKLFF
TRBV4-3,TRBD2,once,CASRGTLGLVPTGELFF
TRBV7-8,TRBD1,NA,CASSLAMGQGNTEAFF
TRBV7-2,TRBD2,NA,CASSSTSGYEQYF
TRBV6-1,NA,NA,CASTEVEGRTDTQYF
TRBV5-1,TRBD2,NA,CASSFTGTSPRIYEQYF
TRBV10-3,TRBD1,NA,CAISGTGSQTYEQYF
TRBV7-2,TRBD2,NA,CASNLAGLAVTDTQYF
TRBV20-1,TRBD2,NA,CSARLSRGLAGVDTQYF
TRBV19,NA,NA,CASRAGQSSEQYF
TRBV7-4,TRBD2,few,CASSLVRWLAGRKTQYF
TRBV6-1,TRBD2,few,CASKTGLAAPYEQYF
TRBV20-1,NA,NA,CSARDQGPTRNTGELFF
TRBV5-1,NA,NA,CASSEPQVYEQYF
TRBV7-9,NA,once,CASSLLVRAGELFF
TRBV6-1,TRBD2,NA,CASSERGAPDTQYF
TRBV2,TRBD1,NA,CASRRQGSVGYGYTF
TRBV6-1,NA,NA,CASFSRRGYTF
TRBV28,NA,few,CASSLRPGNTIYF